This T cell receptor (beta chain) was sequenced for a study of blood T cell dynamics during melanoma immunotherapy. The overall study: Metastatic melanoma patients received first-line pembrolizumab or nivolumab plus ipilimumab. General observations from the study: A W3 rise in cfDNA rearrangement score marked disease control, not progression.

CDR3 length: 12 amino acids. V was shortened by 0 bases and J by 6 bases, with 5 bases between the two germline ends. Germline values: CDR1 SEHNR, CDR2 FQNEAQ (reference sequence). Stated time point: pre-treatment baseline. Blood was drawn before treatment and at week 3 after checkpoint blockade. Regarding this clone: The antigen is unknown.

A fixed 40 ng of plasma cfDNA was loaded per sample. TCRdb's table, derived via immunoSEQ multiplex PCR, lists solely in-frame clones and lacks some. The repertoire holds around 6,300 clones, with 92% as singletons. The J gene is TRBJ1-1, the V gene TRBV7-9; D gene uncertain. The sequence was obtained from a human donor with melanoma. Sequencing was performed on cell-free DNA from blood, taken from a patient treated with checkpoint blockade. The CDR3 nucleotides read TGTGCCAGCAGCTTAGCCGGCGCTGAAGCTTTCTTT. Its translation: CASSLAGAEAFF.